The present T cell receptor (beta chain) was sequenced within a study of a mutant IDH1 vaccine in newly diagnosed glioma. On the study more broadly: Most patients had received both radiotherapy and temozolomide, the prior options being radiotherapy, temozolomide, or both.

Time point described: baseline, week 1 (first vaccination visit). Treatment given: pre-vaccination baseline after standard-of-care therapy. Newly diagnosed WHO grade 3 or 4 IDH1-mutant, ATRX-lost astrocytomas were identified in the donors. The V gene's germline CDR1 is SGHTA and CDR2 FQGNSA. This CDR3 is 16 amino acids long. The V gene end was trimmed by 6 bases and the J gene end by 8 bases; junction bases not matched to a gene: 11. Some clones are missing from TCRdb's copy, which holds only in-frame ones; the method was immunoSEQ multiplex PCR. The sample yields tens of thousands of clones, about 83% seen once.

This sequence originates from a woman younger than 30 with glioma. Some clones in this sample may be carry-over from other donors' samples. The rearrangement uses TRBV7-2 and TRBJ2-2, with 11 bases lining up with TRBD1. The input for sequencing was peripheral blood mononuclear cells (PBMCs), taken from a glioma patient treated with radiotherapy, temozolomide or both. The CDR3: CASRLPGTGGAGELFF. Written as DNA, the CDR3 is TGTGCCAGCAGGCTTCCCGGGACAGGGGGTGCAGGGGAGCTGTTTTTT.